The T cell receptor (beta chain) described here comes from a study of Ad26.COV2.S vaccination and SARS-CoV-2 variants. Study-wide findings and caveats: Recipients of vaccine and of placebo showed similar breadth of their non-spike TCR repertoires. Using TCR breadth and depth analyses may have led to underestimated total T cell responses.

CDR1 is MNHEY, CDR2 SMNVEV, per germline (reference sequence). V shed 6 bases, J shed 4 bases, and the junction held 15 bases outside the gene matches. The CDR3 is made up of 16 amino acids. With respect to this clone: Its antigen is as yet unknown.

The assay was immunoSEQ multiplex PCR, and TCRdb's table has in-frame clones only and misses some. Of hundreds of thousands of clones listed, around 92% are singletons. The receptor comes from a human donor who had recovered from COVID-19. This sequence joins TRBV27 and TRBJ2-7; TRBD2 matches 7 bases. Material: peripheral blood, obtained after recovery from COVID-19. The CDR3 DNA sequence: TGTGCCAGCAGAGTTTATGGTGGGGGGGAATTGTACGAGCAGTACTTC. Protein sequence: CASRVYGGGELYEQYF.